These 24 T cell receptor beta chains were sequenced from one sample in a study of T cells in Graves' hyperthyroidism and ophthalmopathy. Amplification of TCR beta CDR3 regions was performed using RNA transcripts as template. The study used the HTBI primer set for a first-round RT-PCR of the TCR CDR3. In TCRdb, the multiplex PCR reads were re-called with MiXCR into one record per CDR3 protein. The data contain about 98,000 distinct CDR3 sequences, around 40% of them singletons. Sequenced material: peripheral blood or thyroid tissue (not recorded which). The receptors were sampled from a woman in her twenties or thirties with Graves' hyperthyroidism.

Regarding this clonotype: Germline and junction disagree at one end, which may indicate a read error. The J gene is TRBJ2-7, the V gene TRBV20-1, with TRBD2 matching 7 bases. This CDR3 is built from 14 residues. Germline values: CDR1 DFQATT, CDR2 SNEGSKA (reference sequence). CDR3 sequence: CSARGGGSSYEQHF. The CDR3 coding sequence is TGCAGTGCTAGAGGAGGCGGGAGCTCCTACGAGCAACACTTC.

In its sample, this clonotype was seen once. The chain employs TRBV20-1 and TRBJ2-5; 9 positions agree with TRBD1. V dropped 6 bases and J dropped 9; count of bases not matched to a gene: 5. The length of the CDR3 is 11 residues. The germline V gene has CDR1 DFQATT and CDR2 SNEGSKA (reference sequence). Written as DNA, the CDR3 is TGCAGTGCAGACAGGGGGGGGCCCCAGTACTTC. It yields the protein CSADRGGPQYF.

The sample holds many counts of this clonotype. V usage is TRBV6-2 or TRBV6-3 and J usage is TRBJ2-5; D ambiguous. This CDR3 is 11 amino acids long. Germline-derived CDR1 and CDR2 are MNHEY and SVGEGT. The V end was cut by 2 bases, the J end by 4 bases, with 2 bases between. The DNA for the CDR3 is TGTGCCAGCAGTTACGGAGAGACCCAGTACTTC. This codes for CASSYGETQYF.

At least ten counts were recorded for this clonotype. The rearrangement links TRBV5-1 to TRBJ2-5, with a possible D match to TRBD1 (5 bases). CDR1 and CDR2 from the germline V gene are SGHRS and YFSETQ. The CDR3 sequence is 13 residues long. Trimming cost V 2 bases and J 5 bases, with 10 bases left between them. The CDR3: CASSFRVGETQYF. The DNA of the CDR3 is TGCGCCAGCAGCTTCAGGGTGGGGGAGACCCAGTACTTC.

This clonotype showed up many times. The chain combines TRBV19 with TRBJ1-1, with D possibly matching TRBD1 (5 bases). Between the trimmed V and J ends, which lost 5 bases and 5 bases, there was a span of 21 bases. The CDR3 extends over 16 amino acids. CDR1 is LNHDA, CDR2 SQIVND, per germline (reference sequence). The CDR3 DNA sequence: TGTGCCAGTAGTTCCCATCCAGGACATCTCAGGACTGAAGCTTTCTTT. Its protein product is CASSSHPGHLRTEAFF.

This clonotype was counted many times. A much larger clone lies a single base off, so this may be a read error. For the CDR3, the DNA is TGTGCCAACAGCTTTTTTGCGGGAGGGGAGCTGTTTTTT. Translation gives CANSFFAGGELFF. The chain is built from TRBV7-6 and TRBJ2-2, with D possibly TRBD2 on 6 matching bases. The germline gives CDR1 SGHVS, CDR2 FNYEAQ. The CDR3 has 13 residues.

Notes on this clonotype: Because it lacks the conserved phenylalanine or tryptophan at the end, this CDR3 is likely a read error. The limits of the CDR3 on the DNA are not certain, so only TCRdb's listed CDR3 is given. The chain links TRBV7-9 to TRBJ1-3; the table calls TRBD1, which could not be checked here. Germline V lookup: CDR1 SEHNR, CDR2 FQNEAQ (reference sequence). A total of 11 residues make up the CDR3, ends included. The CDR3 region is CASSRQGGFNT.

This sequence joins TRBV7-6 and TRBJ1-3; unclear D gene. This CDR3 is 15 amino acids long. Trimming pared 5 bases from V and 0 bases from J, leaving 11 bases between. Germline V CDR1 and CDR2: SGHVS, FNYEAQ. CDR3 coding DNA: TGTGCCAGCAGCCCCGGACGGTACTCTGGAAACACCATATATTTT. This gives the protein CASSPGRYSGNTIYF.

This clonotype was detected many times. The rearrangement uses TRBV6-5 and TRBJ2-5; perhaps D is TRBD1 or TRBD2 (6 bases each). Germline V gene data show CDR1 as MNHEY and CDR2 as SVGAGI. The germline V and J ends were trimmed by 5 bases and 1 base, with 20 bases remaining between them. The CDR3 sequence is 17 residues long. CDR3: CASSTRRGVYSQETQYF. The DNA of the CDR3 is TGTGCCAGCAGTACTCGGAGGGGGGTCTACTCCCAAGAGACCCAGTACTTC.

Note on this clonotype: The conserved final phenylalanine or tryptophan is absent from the CDR3, which likely points to a read error. V usage is TRBV10-2 and J usage is TRBJ2-7, with TRBD2 matching over 13 bases. Germline V gene sequence: CDR1 WSHSY, CDR2 SAAADI. The trim removed 6 bases at V and 6 bases at J, leaving 8 bases unmatched. This CDR3 is built from 15 residues. The CDR3 is CASSLGGLAGSEQYL. Written as DNA, the CDR3 is TGCGCCAGCAGCTTAGGGGGACTAGCGGGAAGCGAGCAGTACCTC.

At least ten counts were recorded for this clonotype. The genes are TRBV20-1 and TRBJ1-2, with a possible D match to TRBD1 (6 bases). The V gene's germline CDR1 is DFQATT and CDR2 SNEGSKA (reference sequence). The CDR3 is 16 amino acids. Deletions cut 1 base from V and 5 bases from J, with 20 bases between. The CDR3 DNA is TGCAGTGCTAGAGGCCGGGGGCGCATTCTTCCATATGGCTACACCTTC. This codes for CSARGRGRILPYGYTF.

This rearrangement joins TRBV7-2 to TRBJ1-2, with a tentative D call TRBD1 (6 bases). The CDR3 length is 14 residues. CDR1 SGHTA and CDR2 FQGNSA come from the germline V gene. Trimming stripped 0 bases from V and 6 bases from J, with 11 bases between. Here the CDR3 DNA reads TGTGCCAGCAGCTTAGCCGGGGGGGCGAATGGCTACACCTTC. Amino acid sequence: CASSLAGGANGYTF.

V and J are TRBV2 and TRBJ2-3, with a possible D match to TRBD1 (5 bases). The CDR3 has 15 residues. CDR1 and CDR2 (germline): SNHLY, FYNNEI. V lost 6 bases and J 3 bases, leaving 16 bases between the germline ends. The CDR3 protein is CASSSSQGWTDTQYF. The CDR3 nucleotides are TGTGCCAGCAGCTCATCTCAGGGATGGACAGATACGCAGTATTTT.

This clonotype was recorded a few times. This sequence joins TRBV20-1 and TRBJ2-7; TRBD2 matches 10 bases. The CDR3 has 13 residues. Germline lookup yields CDR1 DFQATT and CDR2 SNEGSKA (reference sequence). J gave up 5 bases and V 6 bases, and 7 bases lay outside the gene matches. For the CDR3, the DNA is TGCAGTGCAACTACTAGCGGGATCGACGAGCAGTACTTC. Protein sequence: CSATTSGIDEQYF.

This clonotype was detected ten times or more. J is TRBJ1-1 and V is TRBV28, with D unresolved. Germline V gives CDR1 MDHEN, CDR2 SYDVKM. The V and J ends lost 7 bases and 2 bases respectively, with 8 bases between them. This CDR3 contains 12 residues. The CDR3 nucleotides read TGTGCCAGCAAAGCCGTTAACACTGAAGCTTTCTTT. Translating it yields CASKAVNTEAFF.

This clonotype has at least ten counts. The J gene is TRBJ1-1, the V gene TRBV7-9, with 8 nucleotides matching TRBD1. Germline CDR1 is SEHNR and CDR2 is FQNEAQ (reference sequence). V lost 2 bases to trimming and J lost 5 bases; unmatched junction nucleotides: 10. CDR3 length equals 16 residues. This CDR3 is CASSLMDRDEKTEAFF. The CDR3 region has the DNA TGTGCCAGCAGCTTAATGGACAGGGATGAGAAAACTGAAGCTTTCTTT.

This clonotype was counted ten times or more. One base away lies a much larger clone, so this may be a sequencing read error. V is TRBV24-1 and J is TRBJ1-5; 10 nucleotides line up with TRBD1. The germline gives CDR1 KGHDR, CDR2 SFDVKD. J lost 7 bases, V lost 9 bases, and 8 bases had no gene match. The length of the CDR3 is 14 residues. The CDR3 DNA sequence: TGTGCCACCCTTCGGACAGGGGGAGAGCAGCCCCAGCATTTT. It translates to CATLRTGGEQPQHF.

J is TRBJ1-5 and V is TRBV2; 10 nucleotides line up with TRBD1. This CDR3 is 13 amino acids long. Germline V CDR1 and CDR2: SNHLY, FYNNEI. Trimming removed 7 bases from V and 7 bases from J; junction bases left unmatched: 4. CDR3 nucleotides: TGTGCCAGCAATGACAGGGGGCGCCAGCCCCAGCATTTT. Translated: CASNDRGRQPQHF.

This clonotype has ten or more counts. The V and J genes are TRBV28 and TRBJ2-2; 10 bases are shared with TRBD2. With 6 bases clipped from V and 5 bases from J, the junction kept 6 bases outside the gene matches. The CDR3 extends over 15 amino acids. Looked up from germline, CDR1 is MDHEN and CDR2 is SYDVKM. The CDR3 loop is CASRTSGIGTGELFF. The CDR3 nucleotides are TGTGCCAGCAGAACTAGCGGGATTGGGACCGGGGAGCTGTTTTTT.

This clonotype was counted many times. The genes are TRBV6-4 and TRBJ1-5; D is possibly TRBD1 (6 bases). This CDR3 has 16 residues. Trimming left V 2 bases short and J 1 base short, with 12 bases between. From germline, CDR1 is MRHNA and CDR2 SNTAGT. This CDR3 reads CASSDITGLSNQPQHF. The CDR3 DNA is TGTGCCAGCAGTGACATTACAGGGTTAAGCAATCAGCCCCAGCATTTT.

This clonotype has a count of ten or more. The chain uses TRBV5-1 and TRBJ1-5; D remains ambiguous. V was clipped by 0 bases and J by 7 bases, with 8 bases between them. The CDR3 sequence is 13 residues long. Germline CDR1 is SGHRS and CDR2 is YFSETQ. In DNA, the CDR3 is TGCGCCAGCAGCTTGGGGGAGGGACAGCCCCAGCATTTT. This codes for CASSLGEGQPQHF.

The rearrangement uses TRBV9 and TRBJ1-5; D might be TRBD1 (5 bases). V was pared by 7 bases and J by 6 bases, with 17 bases between. CDR1 SGDLS and CDR2 YYNGEE come from the germline V gene. CDR3 length equals 14 residues. In nucleotides, the CDR3 is TGTGCCAGCCCACCAGAAAGGGGAATTCAGCCCCAGCATTTT. Translated: CASPPERGIQPQHF. The variable domain in full, with the rest retrieved from reference TRBV9 and TRBJ1-5, is DSGVTQTPKHLITATGQRVTLRCSPRSGDLSVYWYQQSLDQGLQFLIQYYNGEERAKGNILERFSAQQFPDLHSELNLSSLELGDSALYFCASPPERGIQPQHFGDGTRLSIL.

This clonotype was counted many times. The conserved phenylalanine or tryptophan is not found at the CDR3 terminus, so this likely reflects a read error. The chain employs TRBV28 and TRBJ2-7; TRBD2 aligns across 9 bases. With V trimmed by 7 bases and J by 6 bases, 7 bases remained unmatched. The CDR3 length is 13 residues. Germline values: CDR1 MDHEN, CDR2 SYDVKM. The CDR3: CASNISGRGEQYL. The CDR3 DNA is TGTGCCAGCAATATTAGCGGGAGAGGCGAGCAGTACCTC.

Many counts were recorded for this clonotype. This chain links TRBV5-1 with TRBJ2-2; D uncertain. The CDR3 runs 15 residues. V was shortened by 2 bases and J by 0 bases, with 8 bases between the two germline ends. The germline V gene encodes CDR1 SGHRS and CDR2 YFSETQ. In nucleotides, the CDR3 is TGCGCCAGCAGCTTTTACAGCGCGAACACCGGGGAGCTGTTTTTT. As protein: CASSFYSANTGELFF. Full variable domain (missing parts from reference TRBV5-1 and TRBJ2-2): KAGVTQTPRYLIKTRGQQVTLSCSPISGHRSVSWYQQTPGQGLQFLFEYFSETQRNKGNFPGRFSGRQFSNSRSEMNVSTLELGDSALYLCASSFYSANTGELFFGEGSRLTVL.